This T cell receptor (beta chain) was sequenced for a study of blood T cells in healthy people across ages. Each sample provided at least 6 micrograms of extracted total RNA. Primed by a sample-barcoded 5' primer and a J-beta primer mix, a second PCR proceeded for about 6 to 11 cycles. A single record per CDR3 protein comes from TCRdb applying MiXCR to the 5' RACE reads. Of fewer than 900,000 distinct CDR3 sequences listed, under 40% are singletons. The receptor was isolated from a man between 18 and 35 years old in good health. The sample consisted of blood.

For the CDR3, the DNA is TGCGCCAGCAGCCTGGAAGGGGACCACGAGCAGTACTTC. It yields the protein CASSLEGDHEQYF. The gene calls are TRBV5-1 and TRBJ2-4; D may match TRBD1 or TRBD2 (5 bases each). The end of the DNA is better explained by TRBJ2-7, so the J call may be wrong. Germline V gene lookup returns CDR1 SGHRS and CDR2 YFSETQ. The CDR3 runs to 13 residues.